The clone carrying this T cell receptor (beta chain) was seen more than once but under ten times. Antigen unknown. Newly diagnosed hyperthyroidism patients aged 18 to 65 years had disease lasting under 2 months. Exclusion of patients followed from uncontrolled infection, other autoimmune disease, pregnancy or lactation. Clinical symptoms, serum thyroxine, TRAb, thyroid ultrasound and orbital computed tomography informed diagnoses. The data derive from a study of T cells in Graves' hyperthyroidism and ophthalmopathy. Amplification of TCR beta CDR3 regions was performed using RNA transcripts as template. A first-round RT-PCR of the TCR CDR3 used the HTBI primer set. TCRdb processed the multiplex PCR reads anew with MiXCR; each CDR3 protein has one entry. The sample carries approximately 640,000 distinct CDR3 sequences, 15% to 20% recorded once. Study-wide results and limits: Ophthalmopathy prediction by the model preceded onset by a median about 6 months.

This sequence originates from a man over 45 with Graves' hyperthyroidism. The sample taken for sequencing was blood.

The CDR3 sequence: CASSSPEAGVNEQFF. The CDR3 nucleotides read TGTGCCAGCAGCTCCCCCGAGGCGGGAGTCAATGAGCAGTTCTTC. The rearrangement links TRBV7-9 to TRBJ2-1; 7 bases agree with TRBD2. Trimming cost V 4 bases and J 6 bases; bases outside gene matches: 9. This CDR3 is 15 amino acids long. Germline CDR1 is SEHNR and CDR2 is FQNEAQ (reference sequence).